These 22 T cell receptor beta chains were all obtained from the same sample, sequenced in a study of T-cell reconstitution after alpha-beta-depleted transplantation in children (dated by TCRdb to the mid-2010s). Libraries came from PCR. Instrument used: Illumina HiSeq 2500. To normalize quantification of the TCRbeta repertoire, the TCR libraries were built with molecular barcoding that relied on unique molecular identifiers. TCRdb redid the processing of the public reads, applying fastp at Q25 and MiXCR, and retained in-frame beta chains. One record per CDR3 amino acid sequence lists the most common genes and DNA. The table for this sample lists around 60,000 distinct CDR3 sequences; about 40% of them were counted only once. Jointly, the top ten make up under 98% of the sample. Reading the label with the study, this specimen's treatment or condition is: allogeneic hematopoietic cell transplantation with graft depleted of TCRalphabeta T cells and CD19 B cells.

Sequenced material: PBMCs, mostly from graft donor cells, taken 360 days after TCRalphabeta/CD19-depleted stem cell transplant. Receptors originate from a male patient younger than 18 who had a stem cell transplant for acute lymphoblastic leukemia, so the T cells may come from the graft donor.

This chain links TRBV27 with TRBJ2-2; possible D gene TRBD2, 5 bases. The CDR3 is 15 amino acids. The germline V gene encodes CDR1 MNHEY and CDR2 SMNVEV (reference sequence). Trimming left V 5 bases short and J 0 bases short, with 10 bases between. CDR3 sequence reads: CASSVAGANTGELFF. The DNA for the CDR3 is TGTGCCAGCAGTGTTGCCGGGGCGAACACCGGGGAGCTGTTTTTT.

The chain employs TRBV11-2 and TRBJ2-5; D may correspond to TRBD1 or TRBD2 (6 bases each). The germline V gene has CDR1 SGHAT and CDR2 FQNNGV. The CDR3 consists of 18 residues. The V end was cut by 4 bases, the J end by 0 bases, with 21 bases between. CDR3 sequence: CASSSSGIRGGYQETQYF. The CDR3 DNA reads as TGTGCCAGCAGCTCATCCGGGATCAGAGGGGGGTACCAAGAGACCCAGTACTTC.

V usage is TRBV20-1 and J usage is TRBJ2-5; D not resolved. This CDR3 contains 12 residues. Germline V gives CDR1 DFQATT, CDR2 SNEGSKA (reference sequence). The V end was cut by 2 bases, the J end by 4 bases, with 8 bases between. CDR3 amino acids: CSARRATETQYF. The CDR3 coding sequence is TGCAGTGCTAGAAGGGCCACAGAGACCCAGTACTTC.

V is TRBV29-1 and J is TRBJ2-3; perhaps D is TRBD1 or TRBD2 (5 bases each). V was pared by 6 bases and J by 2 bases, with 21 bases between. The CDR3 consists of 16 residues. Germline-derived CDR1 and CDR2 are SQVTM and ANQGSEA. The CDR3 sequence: CSVGRGSSRPTDTQYF. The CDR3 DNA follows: TGCAGCGTGGGTCGGGGCTCTAGCAGGCCCACAGATACGCAGTATTTT.

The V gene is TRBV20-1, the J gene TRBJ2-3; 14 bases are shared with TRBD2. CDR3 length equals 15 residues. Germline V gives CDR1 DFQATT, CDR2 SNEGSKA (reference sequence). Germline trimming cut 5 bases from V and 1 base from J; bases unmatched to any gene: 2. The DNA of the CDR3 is TGCAGTGCTGGACTAGCGGGGGGCGGCACAGATACGCAGTATTTT. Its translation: CSAGLAGGGTDTQYF.

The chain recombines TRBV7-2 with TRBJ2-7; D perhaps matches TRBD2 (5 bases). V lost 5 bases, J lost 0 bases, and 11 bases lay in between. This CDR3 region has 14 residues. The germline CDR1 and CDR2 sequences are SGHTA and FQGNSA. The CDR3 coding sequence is TGTGCCAGCAGCCCCTCGGGAAACTCCTACGAGCAGTACTTC. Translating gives CASSPSGNSYEQYF. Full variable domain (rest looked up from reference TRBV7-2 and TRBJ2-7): GAGVSQSPSNKVTEKGKDVELRCDPISGHTALYWYRQSLGQGLEFLIYFQGNSAPDKSGLPSDRFSAERTGGSVSTLTIQRTQQEDSAVYLCASSPSGNSYEQYFGPGTRLTVT.

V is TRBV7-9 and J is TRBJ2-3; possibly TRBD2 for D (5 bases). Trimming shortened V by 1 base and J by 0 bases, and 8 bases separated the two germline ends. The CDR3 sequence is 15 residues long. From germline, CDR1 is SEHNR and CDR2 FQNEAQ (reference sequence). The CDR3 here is CASSLGRTSTDTQYF. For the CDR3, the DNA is TGTGCCAGCAGCTTAGGCAGGACTAGCACAGATACGCAGTATTTT.

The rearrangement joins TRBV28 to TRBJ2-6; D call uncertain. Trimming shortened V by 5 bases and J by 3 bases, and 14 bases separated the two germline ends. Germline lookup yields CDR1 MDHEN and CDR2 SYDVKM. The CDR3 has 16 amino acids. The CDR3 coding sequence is TGTGCCAGCAGTCTCCTTTCCCGGGTTGGGGCCAACGTCCTGACTTTC. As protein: CASSLLSRVGANVLTF.

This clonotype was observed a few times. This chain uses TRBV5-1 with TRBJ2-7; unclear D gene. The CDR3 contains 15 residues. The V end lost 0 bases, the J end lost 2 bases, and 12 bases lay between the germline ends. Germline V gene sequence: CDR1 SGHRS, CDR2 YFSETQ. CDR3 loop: CASSLEAVRPYEQYF. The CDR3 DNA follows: TGCGCCAGCAGCTTGGAGGCAGTTAGGCCCTACGAGCAGTACTTC.

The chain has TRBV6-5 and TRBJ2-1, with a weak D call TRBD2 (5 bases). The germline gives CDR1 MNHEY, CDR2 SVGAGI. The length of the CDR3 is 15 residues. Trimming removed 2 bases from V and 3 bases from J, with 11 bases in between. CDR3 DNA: TGTGCCAGCAGTTACAGGGAGCCGTTCTACAATGAGCAGTTCTTC. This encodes CASSYREPFYNEQFF.

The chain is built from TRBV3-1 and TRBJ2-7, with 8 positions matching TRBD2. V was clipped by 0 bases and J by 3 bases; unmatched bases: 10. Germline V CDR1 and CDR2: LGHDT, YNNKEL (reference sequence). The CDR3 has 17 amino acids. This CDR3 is CASSQDQMGLGRYEQYF. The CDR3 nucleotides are TGTGCCAGCAGCCAAGATCAAATGGGACTAGGGCGCTACGAGCAGTACTTC.

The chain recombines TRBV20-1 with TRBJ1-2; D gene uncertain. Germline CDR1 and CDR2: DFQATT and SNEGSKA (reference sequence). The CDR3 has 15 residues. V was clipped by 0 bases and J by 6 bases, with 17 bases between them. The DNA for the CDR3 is TGCAGTGCTAGAGAATGGCTACCTTCCCTTGATGGCTACACCTTC. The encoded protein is CSAREWLPSLDGYTF.

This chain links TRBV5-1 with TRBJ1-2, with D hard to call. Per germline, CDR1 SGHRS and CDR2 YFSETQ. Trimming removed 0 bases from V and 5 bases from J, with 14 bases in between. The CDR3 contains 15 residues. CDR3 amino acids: CASSLAWTPRYGYTF. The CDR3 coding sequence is TGCGCCAGCAGCTTGGCCTGGACGCCGCGATATGGCTACACCTTC.

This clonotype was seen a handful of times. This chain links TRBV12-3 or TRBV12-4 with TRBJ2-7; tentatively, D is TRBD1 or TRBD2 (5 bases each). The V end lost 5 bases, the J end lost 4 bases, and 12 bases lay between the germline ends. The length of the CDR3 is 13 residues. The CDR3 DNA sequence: TGTGCCAGCAGTCCGGGACGCGGGTACGAGCAGTACTTC. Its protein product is CASSPGRGYEQYF.

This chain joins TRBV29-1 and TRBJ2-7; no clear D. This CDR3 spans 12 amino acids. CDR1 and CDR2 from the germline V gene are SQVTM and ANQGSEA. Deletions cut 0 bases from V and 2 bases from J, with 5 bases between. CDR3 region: CSVEDGTYEQYF. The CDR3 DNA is TGCAGCGTTGAAGATGGCACCTACGAGCAGTACTTC.

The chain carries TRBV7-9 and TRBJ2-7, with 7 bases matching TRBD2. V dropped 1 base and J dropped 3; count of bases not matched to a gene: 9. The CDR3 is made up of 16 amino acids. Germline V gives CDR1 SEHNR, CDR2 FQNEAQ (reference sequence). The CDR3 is CASSLGGGFLNYEQYF. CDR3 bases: TGTGCCAGCAGCTTAGGGGGGGGATTCTTAAACTACGAGCAGTACTTC.

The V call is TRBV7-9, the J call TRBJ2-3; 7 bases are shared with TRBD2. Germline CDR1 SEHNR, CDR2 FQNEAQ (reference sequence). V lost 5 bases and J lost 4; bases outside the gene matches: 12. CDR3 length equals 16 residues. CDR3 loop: CASSLRGEPPSDTQYF. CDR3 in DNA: TGTGCCAGCAGCCTCCGGGGGGAACCTCCGTCAGATACGCAGTATTTT.

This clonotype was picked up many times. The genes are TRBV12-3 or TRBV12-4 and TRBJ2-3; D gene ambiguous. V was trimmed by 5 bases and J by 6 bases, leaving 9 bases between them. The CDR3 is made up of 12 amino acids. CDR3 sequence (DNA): TGTGCCAGCAGTCAATGGGTTGATACGCAGTATTTT. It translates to CASSQWVDTQYF.

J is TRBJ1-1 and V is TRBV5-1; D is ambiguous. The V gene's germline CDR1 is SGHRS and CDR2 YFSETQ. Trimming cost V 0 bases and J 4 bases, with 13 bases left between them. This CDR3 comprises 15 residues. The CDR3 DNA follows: TGCGCCAGCAGCTTGGAGTGGGGAATAGGCACTGAAGCTTTCTTT. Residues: CASSLEWGIGTEAFF.

DNA for the CDR3: TGTGCCAGCGGGGGCTCCTACGAGCAGTACTTC. Its protein is CASGGSYEQYF. The J gene is TRBJ2-7, the V gene TRBV12-3 or TRBV12-4; either TRBD1 or TRBD2 may fit D (5 bases each). The V end was cut by 8 bases, the J end by 0 bases, with 5 bases between. The CDR3 sequence is 11 residues long.

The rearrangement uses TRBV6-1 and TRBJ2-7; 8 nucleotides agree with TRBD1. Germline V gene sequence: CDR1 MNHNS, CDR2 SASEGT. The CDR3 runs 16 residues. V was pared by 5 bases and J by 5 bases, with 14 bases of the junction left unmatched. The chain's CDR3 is CASSRDRGLMPHEQYF. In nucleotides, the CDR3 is TGTGCCAGCAGTCGCGACAGGGGCCTAATGCCCCACGAGCAGTACTTC.

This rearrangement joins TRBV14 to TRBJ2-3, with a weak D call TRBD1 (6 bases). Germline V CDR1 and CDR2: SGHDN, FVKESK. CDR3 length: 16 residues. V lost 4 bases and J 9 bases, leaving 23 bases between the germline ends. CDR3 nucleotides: TGTGCCAGCAGCCCCCCCCAGGGGCCAGGTATTAGGACGCAGTATTTT. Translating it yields CASSPPQGPGIRTQYF.